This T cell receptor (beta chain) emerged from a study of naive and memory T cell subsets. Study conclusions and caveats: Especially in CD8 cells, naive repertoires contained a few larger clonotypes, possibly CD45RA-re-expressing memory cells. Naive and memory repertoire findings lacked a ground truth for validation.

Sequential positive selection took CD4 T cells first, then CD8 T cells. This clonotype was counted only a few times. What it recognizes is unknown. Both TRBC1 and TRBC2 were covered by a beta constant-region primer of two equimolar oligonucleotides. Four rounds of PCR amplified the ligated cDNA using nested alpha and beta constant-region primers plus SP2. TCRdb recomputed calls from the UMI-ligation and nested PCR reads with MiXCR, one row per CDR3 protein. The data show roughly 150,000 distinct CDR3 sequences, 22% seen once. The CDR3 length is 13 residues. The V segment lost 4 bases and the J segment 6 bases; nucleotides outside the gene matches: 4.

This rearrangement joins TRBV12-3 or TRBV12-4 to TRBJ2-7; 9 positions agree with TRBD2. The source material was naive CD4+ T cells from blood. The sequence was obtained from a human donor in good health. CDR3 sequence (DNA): TGTGCCAGCAGTTCCTTAGCGGGAGCCGAGCAGTACTTC. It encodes CASSSLAGAEQYF.